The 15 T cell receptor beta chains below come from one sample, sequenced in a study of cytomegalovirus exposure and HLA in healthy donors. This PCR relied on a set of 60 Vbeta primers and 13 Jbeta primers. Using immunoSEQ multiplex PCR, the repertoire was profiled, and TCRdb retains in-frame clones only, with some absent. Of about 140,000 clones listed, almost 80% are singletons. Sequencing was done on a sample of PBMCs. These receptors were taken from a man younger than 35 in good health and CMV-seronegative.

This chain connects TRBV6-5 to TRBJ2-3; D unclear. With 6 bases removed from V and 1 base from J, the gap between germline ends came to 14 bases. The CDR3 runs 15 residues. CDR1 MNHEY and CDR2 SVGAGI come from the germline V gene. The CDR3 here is CASSPVGLGTDTQYF. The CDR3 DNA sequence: TGTGCCAGCAGCCCAGTGGGCCTCGGCACAGATACGCAGTATTTT.

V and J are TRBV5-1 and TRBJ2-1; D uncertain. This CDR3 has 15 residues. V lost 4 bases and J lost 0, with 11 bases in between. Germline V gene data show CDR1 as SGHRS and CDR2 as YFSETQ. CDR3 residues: CASSIELSSYNEQFF. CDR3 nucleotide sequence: TGCGCCAGCAGCATTGAACTGAGCTCCTACAATGAGCAGTTCTTC. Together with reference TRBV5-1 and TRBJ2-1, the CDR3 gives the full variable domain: KAGVTQTPRYLIKTRGQQVTLSCSPISGHRSVSWYQQTPGQGLQFLFEYFSETQRNKGNFPGRFSGRQFSNSRSEMNVSTLELGDSALYLCASSIELSSYNEQFFGPGTRLTVL.

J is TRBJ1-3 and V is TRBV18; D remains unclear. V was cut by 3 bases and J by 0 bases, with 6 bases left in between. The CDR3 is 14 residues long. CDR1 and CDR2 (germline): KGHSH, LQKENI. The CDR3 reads CASSPPVSGNTIYF. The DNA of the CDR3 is TGTGCCAGCTCACCTCCGGTCTCTGGAAACACCATATATTTT.

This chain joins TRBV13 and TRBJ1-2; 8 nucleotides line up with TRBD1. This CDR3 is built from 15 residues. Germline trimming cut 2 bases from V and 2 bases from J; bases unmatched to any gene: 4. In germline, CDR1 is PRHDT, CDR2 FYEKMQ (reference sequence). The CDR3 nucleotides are TGTGCCAGCAGCTTATACAGGGGGTTAAACTATGGCTACACCTTC. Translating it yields CASSLYRGLNYGYTF.

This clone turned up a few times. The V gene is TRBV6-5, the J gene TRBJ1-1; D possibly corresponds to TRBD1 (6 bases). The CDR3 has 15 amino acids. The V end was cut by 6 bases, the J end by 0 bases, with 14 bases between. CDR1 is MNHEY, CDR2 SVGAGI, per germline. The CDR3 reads CASRTGTPMNTEAFF. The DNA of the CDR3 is TGTGCCAGCAGAACCGGGACACCCATGAACACTGAAGCTTTCTTT.

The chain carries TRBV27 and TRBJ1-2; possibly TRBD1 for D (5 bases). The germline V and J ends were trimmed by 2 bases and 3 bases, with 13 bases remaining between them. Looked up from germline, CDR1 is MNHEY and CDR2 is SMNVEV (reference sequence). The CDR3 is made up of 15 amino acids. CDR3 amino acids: CASSLRWGGDYGYTF. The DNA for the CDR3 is TGTGCCAGCAGTTTAAGATGGGGAGGGGACTATGGCTACACCTTC.

The CDR3 DNA is TGTGCCAGCAGTGATGTTGGTACTCCGGAGCAGTACTTC. Residues: CASSDVGTPEQYF. This chain uses TRBV2 with TRBJ2-7; D uncertain. V lost 3 bases, J lost 7 bases, and 13 bases lay in between. The CDR3 is 13 residues long. Germline CDR1 and CDR2: SNHLY and FYNNEI.

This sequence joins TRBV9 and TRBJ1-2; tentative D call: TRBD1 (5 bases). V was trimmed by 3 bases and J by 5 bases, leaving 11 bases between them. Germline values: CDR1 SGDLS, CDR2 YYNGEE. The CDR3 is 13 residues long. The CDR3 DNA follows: TGTGCCAGCAGCGCAGACAGATTATATGGCTACACCTTC. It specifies CASSADRLYGYTF. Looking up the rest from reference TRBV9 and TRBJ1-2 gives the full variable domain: DSGVTQTPKHLITATGQRVTLRCSPRSGDLSVYWYQQSLDQGLQFLIQYYNGEERAKGNILERFSAQQFPDLHSELNLSSLELGDSALYFCASSADRLYGYTFGSGTRLTVV.

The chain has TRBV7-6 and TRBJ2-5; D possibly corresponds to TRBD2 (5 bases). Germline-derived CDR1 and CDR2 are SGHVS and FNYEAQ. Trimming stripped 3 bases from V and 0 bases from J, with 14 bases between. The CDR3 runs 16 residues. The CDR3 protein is CASSLGGGSNQETQYF. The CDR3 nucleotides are TGTGCCAGCAGCTTGGGCGGAGGCAGCAACCAAGAGACCCAGTACTTC.

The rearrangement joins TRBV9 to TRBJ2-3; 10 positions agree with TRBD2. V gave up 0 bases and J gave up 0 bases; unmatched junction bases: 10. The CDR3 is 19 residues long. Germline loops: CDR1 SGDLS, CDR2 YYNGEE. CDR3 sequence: CASSVALGLAEISTDTQYF. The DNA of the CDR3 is TGTGCCAGCAGCGTAGCTTTAGGACTAGCGGAAATAAGCACAGATACGCAGTATTTT.

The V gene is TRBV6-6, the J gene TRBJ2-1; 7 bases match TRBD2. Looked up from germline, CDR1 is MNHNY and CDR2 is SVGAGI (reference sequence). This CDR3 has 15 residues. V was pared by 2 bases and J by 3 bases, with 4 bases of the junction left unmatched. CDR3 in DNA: TGTGCCAGCAGTTACAGGGAGGGGTACTACAATGAGCAGTTCTTC. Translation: CASSYREGYYNEQFF.

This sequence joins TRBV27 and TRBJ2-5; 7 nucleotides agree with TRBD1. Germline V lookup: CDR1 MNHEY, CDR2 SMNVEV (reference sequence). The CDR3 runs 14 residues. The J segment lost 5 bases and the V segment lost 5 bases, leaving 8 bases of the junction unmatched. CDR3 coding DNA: TGTGCCAGCAGTCTAACGACAGGGTGGGAGACCCAGTACTTC. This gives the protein CASSLTTGWETQYF.

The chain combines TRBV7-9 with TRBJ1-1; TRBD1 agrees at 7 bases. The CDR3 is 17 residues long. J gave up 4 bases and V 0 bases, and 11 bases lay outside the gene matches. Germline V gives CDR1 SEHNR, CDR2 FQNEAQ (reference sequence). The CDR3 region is CASSLAGQGEFVTEAFF. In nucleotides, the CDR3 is TGTGCCAGCAGCTTAGCGGGGCAGGGGGAGTTTGTCACTGAAGCTTTCTTT.

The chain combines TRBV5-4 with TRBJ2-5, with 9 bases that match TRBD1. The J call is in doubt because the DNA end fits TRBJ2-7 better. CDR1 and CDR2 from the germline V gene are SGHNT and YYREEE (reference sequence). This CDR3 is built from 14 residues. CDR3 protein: CASSPGQGNYEQYF. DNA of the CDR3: TGTGCCAGCAGCCCGGGACAGGGAAACTACGAGCAGTACTTC.

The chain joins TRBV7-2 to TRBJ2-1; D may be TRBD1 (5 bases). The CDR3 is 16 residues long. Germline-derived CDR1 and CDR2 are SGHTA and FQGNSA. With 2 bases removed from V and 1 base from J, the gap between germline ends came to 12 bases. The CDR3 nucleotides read TGTGCCAGCAGCTTATCAAGAACAGGATCCTACAATGAGCAGTTCTTC. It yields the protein CASSLSRTGSYNEQFF.